The 8 T cell receptor beta chains below come from one sample, sequenced in a study of T cells in narcolepsy. The protocol was immunoSEQ multiplex PCR, while the TCRdb copy is restricted to in-frame clones and leaves out a portion. This sample has about 30,000 clones, with roughly 80% found just once. The sample taken for sequencing was CD45RA- memory CD4+ T cells from PBMCs. The receptors shown here come from a human donor with narcolepsy.

The chain carries TRBV18 and TRBJ2-5, with 7 nucleotides matching TRBD2. This CDR3 contains 14 residues. Per germline, CDR1 KGHSH and CDR2 LQKENI. Unmatched junction bases numbered 4, after V lost 1 base and J lost 5 bases. The CDR3 bases are TGTGCCAGCTCACCACGGTCCGGGGGGGAGACCCAGTACTTC. Its protein is CASSPRSGGETQYF.

This clone came up once. The CDR3 nucleotides read TGTGCCAGCAGATCTTGGACAGGGGGCTTTGGCAATCAGCCCCAGCATTTT. It specifies CASRSWTGGFGNQPQHF. This chain links TRBV28 with TRBJ1-5; 11 bases line up with TRBD1. V lost 6 bases and J lost 2; bases outside the gene matches: 9. This CDR3 comprises 17 residues. Germline CDR1 MDHEN, CDR2 SYDVKM.

The chain joins TRBV10-3 to TRBJ2-5; tentative D call: TRBD1 (5 bases). The V end lost 2 bases, the J end lost 1 base, and 8 bases lay between the germline ends. The CDR3 totals 14 residues. Per germline, CDR1 ENHRY and CDR2 SYGVKD. The CDR3 here is CAISERGAQETQYF. The CDR3 bases are TGTGCCATCAGTGAGAGGGGCGCCCAAGAGACCCAGTACTTC.

V usage is TRBV7-8 and J usage is TRBJ2-7, with 8 bases matching TRBD2. The CDR3 consists of 15 residues. The V and J ends lost 5 bases and 0 bases, in that order; junction bases with no gene match: 6. Germline loops: CDR1 SGHVS, CDR2 FQNEAQ. The CDR3 is CASSPPSGFSYEQYF. CDR3 DNA: TGTGCCAGCAGCCCTCCTAGCGGGTTCTCCTACGAGCAGTACTTC.

The chain employs TRBV5-1 and TRBJ2-7; 16 nucleotides agree with TRBD2. The ends lost 3 bases at V and 4 bases at J; junction bases unmatched: 4. CDR1 and CDR2 from the germline V gene are SGHRS and YFSETQ. The CDR3 length is 16 residues. DNA of the CDR3: TGCGCCAGCAGCTCGGGACTAGCGGGAGGGACTTACGAGCAGTACTTC. It yields the protein CASSSGLAGGTYEQYF.

The chain is built from TRBV14 and TRBJ2-1; TRBD2 agrees at 8 bases. The CDR3 runs to 15 residues. CDR1 is SGHDN, CDR2 FVKESK, per germline. The V gene end was trimmed by 4 bases and the J gene end by 4 bases; junction bases not matched to a gene: 6. For the CDR3, the DNA is TGTGCCAGCAGCCCTTTAGCGGGACCGTACAATGAGCAGTTCTTC. Translation gives CASSPLAGPYNEQFF.

The V gene is TRBV29-1, the J gene TRBJ2-1; 12 nucleotides line up with TRBD1. CDR1 is SQVTM, CDR2 ANQGSEA, per germline. Unmatched junction bases numbered 13, after V lost 6 bases and J lost 7 bases. CDR3 length: 16 residues. CDR3 bases: TGCAGCGTCCCCAGGGGGGGACAGGGGGCGCGGAATGAGCAGTTCTTC. This translates into CSVPRGGQGARNEQFF.

This clone was seen once. This chain joins TRBV7-2 and TRBJ2-7, with 8 bases matching TRBD2. The CDR3 totals 15 residues. Germline values: CDR1 SGHTA, CDR2 FQGNSA. V was clipped by 3 bases and J by 5 bases; unmatched bases: 9. The CDR3 protein is CASSFQAGVSNEQYF. CDR3 in DNA: TGTGCCAGCAGCTTCCAAGCGGGAGTTAGTAACGAGCAGTACTTC.